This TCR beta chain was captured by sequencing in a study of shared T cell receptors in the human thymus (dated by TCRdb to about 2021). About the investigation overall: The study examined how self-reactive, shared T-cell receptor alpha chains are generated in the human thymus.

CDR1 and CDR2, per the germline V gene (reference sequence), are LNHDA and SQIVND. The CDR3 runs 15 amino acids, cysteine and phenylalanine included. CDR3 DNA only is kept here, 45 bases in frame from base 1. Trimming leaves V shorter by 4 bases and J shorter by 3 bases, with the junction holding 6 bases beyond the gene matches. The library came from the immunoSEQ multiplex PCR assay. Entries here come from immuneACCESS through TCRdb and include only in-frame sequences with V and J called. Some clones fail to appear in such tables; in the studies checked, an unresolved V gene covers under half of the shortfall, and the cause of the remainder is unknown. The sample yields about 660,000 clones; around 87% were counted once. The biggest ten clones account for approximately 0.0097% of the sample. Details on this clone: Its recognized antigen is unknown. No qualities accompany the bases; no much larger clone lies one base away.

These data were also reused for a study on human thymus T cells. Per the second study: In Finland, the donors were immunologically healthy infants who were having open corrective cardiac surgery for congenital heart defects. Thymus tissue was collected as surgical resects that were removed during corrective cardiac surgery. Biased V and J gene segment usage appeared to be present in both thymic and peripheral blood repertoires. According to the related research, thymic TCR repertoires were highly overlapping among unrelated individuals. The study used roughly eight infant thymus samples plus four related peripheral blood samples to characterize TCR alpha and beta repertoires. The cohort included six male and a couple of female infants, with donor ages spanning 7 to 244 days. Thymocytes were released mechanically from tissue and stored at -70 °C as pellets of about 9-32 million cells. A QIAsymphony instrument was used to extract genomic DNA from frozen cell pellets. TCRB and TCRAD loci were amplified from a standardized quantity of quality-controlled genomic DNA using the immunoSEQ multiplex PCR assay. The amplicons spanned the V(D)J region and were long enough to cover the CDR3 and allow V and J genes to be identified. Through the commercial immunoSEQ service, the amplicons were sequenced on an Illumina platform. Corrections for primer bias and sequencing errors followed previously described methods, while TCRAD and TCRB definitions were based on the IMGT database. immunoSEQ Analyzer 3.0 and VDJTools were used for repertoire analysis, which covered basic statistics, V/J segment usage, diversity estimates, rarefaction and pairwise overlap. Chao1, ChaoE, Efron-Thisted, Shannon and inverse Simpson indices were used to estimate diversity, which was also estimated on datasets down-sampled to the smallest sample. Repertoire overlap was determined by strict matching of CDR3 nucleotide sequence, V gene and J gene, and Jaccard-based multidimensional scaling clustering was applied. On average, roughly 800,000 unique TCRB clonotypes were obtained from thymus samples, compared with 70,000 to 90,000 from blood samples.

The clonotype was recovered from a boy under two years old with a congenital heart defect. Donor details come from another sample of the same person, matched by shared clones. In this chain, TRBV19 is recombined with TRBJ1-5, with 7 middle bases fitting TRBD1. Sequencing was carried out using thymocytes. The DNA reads TGTGCCAGTAGTAACCGGGACAGCAACAATCAGCCCCAGCATTTT. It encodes CASSNRDSNNQPQHF.